This T cell receptor (beta chain) is drawn from a study of regulatory T cells in long-lasting Graves disease. As concerns this clonotype: Its antigen is not identified.

Germline V lookup: CDR1 KGHSH, CDR2 LQKENI. Trimming pared 3 bases from V and 2 bases from J, leaving 10 bases between. The CDR3 runs to 15 residues. CDR3-region Arm-PCR and iRepertoire HTBI primers produced the TCR beta libraries. TCRdb used MiXCR to reprocess the multiplex PCR reads, holding one entry per CDR3 protein. The sample has 360,000 or so distinct CDR3 sequences, about 10% seen once. Time point meaning: newly diagnosed GD, antithyroid drugs for less than 3 months. RNA extracted from PBMCs served as the sequencing template. General study results and limits: Persistent disease was characterized by preferential usage of TRBV28, TRBJ1-2 and TRBJ2-5.

The data were also submitted as part of a second study, on T cells in Graves' hyperthyroidism and ophthalmopathy. That source notes: Graves' hyperthyroidism was deemed stable absent ophthalmopathy progression within 18 months. The patients, who ranged from 18 to 65 in age, presented with newly diagnosed hyperthyroidism lasting under 2 months. For the diagnoses, clinical symptoms, serum thyroxine and TRAb, thyroid ultrasound and orbital computed tomography were used.

This clonotype was sampled from a woman in her late teens or twenties with Graves disease. This specimen was peripheral blood mononuclear cells (PBMCs), taken at new diagnosis, from a patient treated with antithyroid drugs. The rearrangement joins TRBV18 to TRBJ2-2; tentative D call: TRBD2 (5 bases). The DNA for the CDR3 is TGTGCCAGCTCACCGGGTAGCGACAACACCGGGGAGCTGTTTTTT. Translation gives CASSPGSDNTGELFF. Together with reference TRBV18 and TRBJ2-2, the CDR3 gives the full variable domain: NAGVMQNPRHLVRRRGQEARLRCSPMKGHSHVYWYRQLPEEGLKFMVYLQKENIIDESGMPKERFSAEFPKEGPSILRIQQVVRGDSAAYFCASSPGSDNTGELFFGEGSRLTVL.